This T cell receptor (beta chain) originates from a study of blood T cell repertoires in COVID-19. Germline lookup yields CDR1 SGHRS and CDR2 YFSETQ. CDR3 length: 17 residues. Trimming pared 2 bases from V and 0 bases from J, leaving 16 bases between. Assay used: immunoSEQ multiplex PCR; TCRdb lists only in-frame clones, some missing. There are under 450,000 clones in the sample; approximately 90% occur only once, and about 12% lies in the top ten. The clonotype originates from a woman in her fifties or sixties with COVID-19, enrolled during active disease. The sample comprised peripheral blood. The V call is TRBV5-1, the J call TRBJ2-3, with a tentative D call TRBD2 (5 bases). The CDR3 DNA sequence: TGCGCCAGCAGCTTTTCAAGGAGAGGGCGGAGCACAGATACGCAGTATTTT. This sequence encodes CASSFSRRGRSTDTQYF.